Below are 17 T cell receptor beta chains sequenced from a single sample in a study of T cells in Graves' hyperthyroidism and ophthalmopathy. Regions amplified from RNA transcripts were the TCR beta CDR3 regions. First-round RT-PCR targeting the TCR CDR3 was performed with the HTBI primer set. TCRdb reanalysed the multiplex PCR reads using MiXCR and keeps one entry per CDR3 protein. Among more than 500,000 distinct CDR3 sequences listed, around 15% were seen once. Sequencing was carried out using blood. These receptors all come from a woman in her 30s with Graves' hyperthyroidism.

The genes are TRBV19 and TRBJ2-7, with D possibly matching TRBD1 (6 bases). This CDR3 spans 13 amino acids. Trimming stripped 3 bases from V and 1 base from J, with 7 bases between. CDR1 is LNHDA and CDR2 is SQIVND in the germline V gene (reference sequence). The CDR3, as DNA: TGTGCCAGTAGTATGGGACATTCCTACGAGCAGTACTTC. This gives the protein CASSMGHSYEQYF.

Of note for this clonotype: The germline gene is not matched at one end of the junction; a read error may be the cause. The chain is built from TRBV18 and TRBJ2-7; TRBD1 might be the D (6 bases). Germline-derived CDR1 and CDR2 are KGHSH and LQKENI. The CDR3 has 15 amino acids. The CDR3 sequence is CASTPPDSSSYEQYF. Here the CDR3 DNA reads TGTGCCAGCACACCTCCGGACAGTTCCTCCTACGAGCAGTACTTC. The full variable domain, in which reference TRBV18 and TRBJ2-7 provide the parts outside the CDR3, is NAGVMQNPRHLVRRRGQEARLRCSPMKGHSHVYWYRQLPEEGLKFMVYLQKENIIDESGMPKERFSAEFPKEGPSILRIQQVVRGDSAAYFCASTPPDSSSYEQYFGPGTRLTVT.

V gene TRBV7-9 combines with J gene TRBJ2-5; D perhaps matches TRBD1 (6 bases). V lost 4 bases to trimming and J lost 5 bases, with 17 bases between them. The CDR3 runs 15 residues. Germline-derived CDR1 and CDR2 are SEHNR and FQNEAQ (reference sequence). The CDR3 protein is CASSSWRQGPETQYF. In nucleotides, the CDR3 is TGTGCCAGCAGCTCCTGGAGGCAGGGGCCCGAGACCCAGTACTTC. The variable domain in full, with the rest retrieved from reference TRBV7-9 and TRBJ2-5, is DTGVSQNPRHKITKRGQNVTFRCDPISEHNRLYWYRQTLGQGPEFLTYFQNEAQLEKSRLLSDRFSAERPKGSFSTLEIQRTEQGDSAMYLCASSSWRQGPETQYFGPGTRLLVL.

This clonotype occurred many times. The genes are TRBV6-2 or TRBV6-3 and TRBJ2-7, with 9 bases lining up with TRBD2. The length of the CDR3 is 15 residues. J lost 5 bases, V lost 7 bases, and 12 bases had no gene match. Germline V gene lookup returns CDR1 MNHEY and CDR2 SVGEGT. The DNA of the CDR3 is TGTGCCAGCACCTCCCCGGTAGCGGGAGCCCACGAGCAGTACTTC. This sequence encodes CASTSPVAGAHEQYF.

This chain joins TRBV12-3 or TRBV12-4 and TRBJ2-2; perhaps TRBD1 as D (6 bases). Trimming removed 6 bases at V and 7 bases at J, with 12 bases between. The CDR3 contains 13 residues. CDR3 sequence (DNA): TGTGCCAGCAGGGGGACATACTTCGGGGAGCTGTTTTTT. This sequence encodes CASRGTYFGELFF.

This clonotype appeared a few times. The chain joins TRBV7-9 to TRBJ2-1; D gene unclear. The CDR3 consists of 17 residues. V shed 5 bases and J shed 2 bases, with 19 bases lying between them. Germline CDR1 is SEHNR and CDR2 is FQNEAQ (reference sequence). The CDR3 DNA is TGTGCCAGCAGCCCCTCTGGCCATCCCCTCGCCTACAATGAGCAGTTCTTC. Protein product: CASSPSGHPLAYNEQFF.

This clonotype appeared a single time. The chain uses TRBV19 and TRBJ1-2; D is undetermined. CDR3 size: 11 residues. Germline lookup yields CDR1 LNHDA and CDR2 SQIVND (reference sequence). V was pared by 10 bases and J by 7 bases, with 13 bases between. CDR3 loop: CAIYNMFGYTF. The CDR3 nucleotides are TGTGCCATCTACAACATGTTTGGCTACACCTTC.

The rearrangement joins TRBV20-1 to TRBJ1-1; no clear D gene. CDR1 is DFQATT and CDR2 is SNEGSKA in the germline V gene (reference sequence). Trimming left V 3 bases short and J 3 bases short, with 8 bases between. CDR3 length equals 12 residues. Here the CDR3 reads CSASPKYTEAFF. CDR3 bases: TGCAGTGCTAGTCCTAAGTACACTGAAGCTTTCTTT.

The table lists this clonotype with a few counts. The chain combines TRBV2 with TRBJ2-7; 10 bases agree with TRBD2. The CDR3 contains 15 residues. V gave up 2 bases and J gave up 3 bases; unmatched junction bases: 4. CDR1 and CDR2 (germline): SNHLY, FYNNEI. CDR3: CASSELAGAVYEQYF. The CDR3 nucleotides are TGTGCCAGCAGTGAACTAGCGGGAGCCGTCTACGAGCAGTACTTC.

This clonotype has more than one count but fewer than ten. This chain joins TRBV28 and TRBJ1-6; the D gene is possibly TRBD1 (5 bases). Germline V gene sequence: CDR1 MDHEN, CDR2 SYDVKM. The length of the CDR3 is 14 residues. The ends were cut back, 7 bases at V and 10 bases at J, with 17 bases in the middle. The CDR3 coding sequence is TGTGCCAGCATTTCCTCAGGGTTAGGCTCACCCCTCCACTTT. It codes for CASISSGLGSPLHF. Full variable domain (remainder filled in from reference TRBV28 and TRBJ1-6): DVKVTQSSRYLVKRTGEKVFLECVQDMDHENMFWYRQDPGLGLRLIYFSYDVKMKEKGDIPEGYSVSREKKERFSLILESASTNQTSMYLCASISSGLGSPLHFGNGTRLTVT.

This clonotype was recorded many times. The V call is TRBV6-1, the J call TRBJ1-5; TRBD1 is a possible D gene (6 bases). There are 17 residues in the CDR3. Germline-derived CDR1 and CDR2 are MNHNS and SASEGT. Trimming cost V 0 bases and J 7 bases, with 19 bases left between them. CDR3 DNA: TGTGCCAGCAGTGAAGCGCTTCGGGGGGCCAGGTTCCAGCCCCAGCATTTT. Translation gives CASSEALRGARFQPQHF.

This clonotype was counted between two and nine times. This sequence joins TRBV7-3 and TRBJ2-5, with TRBD2 identical over 10 bases. CDR1 is SGHTA and CDR2 is FQGTGA in the germline V gene. Germline trimming cut 4 bases from V and 5 bases from J; bases unmatched to any gene: 13. The CDR3 sequence is 17 residues long. The CDR3 spells CASSWISGQGLAETQYF. The CDR3 DNA is TGTGCCAGCAGCTGGATATCCGGACAGGGACTAGCGGAGACCCAGTACTTC.

This clonotype was counted at least ten times. The rearrangement joins TRBV7-2 to TRBJ2-7, with D possibly matching TRBD2 (5 bases). V was pared by 1 base and J by 7 bases, with 17 bases between. The CDR3 runs to 15 residues. Germline-derived CDR1 and CDR2 are SGHTA and FQGNSA. The CDR3 spells CASSLDVIEGREQYF. Written as DNA, the CDR3 is TGTGCCAGCAGCTTAGACGTTATTGAGGGTCGAGAGCAGTACTTC.

V gene TRBV5-5 combines with J gene TRBJ2-6; the D is unclear. Deletions cut 0 bases from V and 0 bases from J, with 4 bases between. There are 15 residues in the CDR3. Germline CDR1 and CDR2: SGHKS and YYEKEE (reference sequence). This chain's CDR3 is CASSLEPSGANVLTF. CDR3 DNA sequence: TGTGCCAGCAGCTTGGAGCCCTCTGGGGCCAACGTCCTGACTTTC.

This clonotype was seen at least ten times. The chain combines TRBV3-1 with TRBJ2-5; D gene uncertain. CDR3 length equals 16 residues. Germline V gives CDR1 LGHDT, CDR2 YNNKEL (reference sequence). Trimming removed 1 base from V and 4 bases from J, with 16 bases in between. Here the CDR3 DNA reads TGTGCCAGCAGCCAAGGAGTCAGCACCGGCGGAGAGACCCAGTACTTC. It yields the protein CASSQGVSTGGETQYF.

A few counts support this clonotype. A much larger clone lies a single base off, so this may be a read error. The V call is TRBV6-1, the J call TRBJ2-5; D not resolved. The CDR3 is 14 amino acids. Germline CDR1 MNHNS, CDR2 SASEGT. The CDR3 loop is CASTELGGQETQHF. CDR3 in DNA: TGTGCCAGCACTGAACTGGGTGGTCAAGAGACCCAGCACTTC.

The J gene is TRBJ2-7, the V gene TRBV5-1; D unresolved. From germline, CDR1 is SGHRS and CDR2 YFSETQ. This CDR3 is 14 amino acids long. V lost 2 bases and J 2 bases, leaving 11 bases between the germline ends. The CDR3 DNA reads as TGCGCCAGCAGCTTAATCCCCCCGACCTACGAGCAGTACTTC. The encoded protein is CASSLIPPTYEQYF.